The rows below give T cell receptor beta chains drawn from one sample of a study of tumor-infiltrating lymphocytes in localized non-small cell lung cancer. Assay: immunoSEQ multiplex PCR; the TCRdb copy retains only in-frame clones and omits some. This table has 25,000 to 30,000 clones, roughly 85% appearing once. The sequenced material came from lung tumor tissue. The receptors derive from a human donor with non-small cell lung cancer. Both conserved end residues are part of each CDR3. Each record gives: clone size, D gene, J gene, V gene, CDR3 DNA, CDR3 protein. The D gene is left open where the match is weak. For some rows the clone size is stated as once, few or many, or as a class when expanded; others skip it.

>once|TRBD1|TRBJ1-6|TRBV30
TGTGCCTGGATGGACAGGGGAAATTCACCCCTCCACTTT
CAWMDRGNSPLHF
>NA|TRBD1|TRBJ2-7|TRBV6-1
TGTGCCAGCAGTGAAGCGCTTCTGGGACAGCCTTACGGACAGTACTTC
CASSEALLGQPYGQYF
>NA|NA|TRBJ1-6|TRBV7-3
TGTGCCAGCAGCCTCGGGGAGCTTTCACCCCTCCACTTT
CASSLGELSPLHF
>NA|NA|TRBJ1-4|TRBV7-9
TGTGCCAGCAGCGGGGTAACGGAAAAACTGTTTTTT
CASSGVTEKLFF
>NA|TRBD1|TRBJ2-1|TRBV7-2
TGTGCCAGCAGCTTGGGTCCCGGGACAGGGCACGATGAGCAGTTCTTC
CASSLGPGTGHDEQFF
>NA|NA|TRBJ1-4|TRBV5-1
TGCGCCAGCAGCTTCTTTCCAGGGGATATTAATGAAAAACTGTTTTTT
CASSFFPGDINEKLFF
>NA|NA|TRBJ1-5|TRBV19
TGTGCCAGTAGTTCTACATCCGGCGGGCAGCCCCAGCATTTT
CASSSTSGGQPQHF
>NA|TRBD1|TRBJ2-3|TRBV6-6
TGTGCCAGCAGTTTACAGGGGACAGATACGCAGTATTTT
CASSLQGTDTQYF
>NA|NA|TRBJ2-6|TRBV6-1
TGTGCCAGCAGTGAACCAGTCTCTGGGGCCAACGTCCTGACTTTC
CASSEPVSGANVLTF
>NA|NA|TRBJ1-2|TRBV11-2
TGTGCCAGCAGCTTAGACAGAGTTAACTATGGCTACACCTTC
CASSLDRVNYGYTF
>NA|TRBD1|TRBJ2-6|TRBV10-3
TGTGCCATCAGTGAGGGGGGGACAGGAGTCTCTGGGGCCAACGTCCTGACTTTC
CAISEGGTGVSGANVLTF
>NA|TRBD1|TRBJ1-2|TRBV30
TGTGCCTGGAGCGGAGACAGGGCTGGAGGCTACACCTTC
CAWSGDRAGGYTF
>NA|NA|TRBJ1-3|TRBV7-2
TGTGCCAGCAGCTTAGGCGCAGTGAGCTCTGGAAACACCATATATTTT
CASSLGAVSSGNTIYF
>NA|NA|TRBJ2-5|TRBV7-2
TGTGCCAGCAGCTTGCGGTGGGGGATGCTGGAAGAGACCCAGTACTTC
CASSLRWGMLEETQYF
>once|TRBD1|TRBJ2-7|TRBV4-1
TGCGCCAGCAGCCAAGGGGGGACAGGGGGCTACGAGCAGTACTTC
CASSQGGTGGYEQYF
>NA|TRBD1|TRBJ1-2|TRBV27
TGTGCCAGCAGAAGGACAGGGACTAACTATGGCTACACCTTC
CASRRTGTNYGYTF